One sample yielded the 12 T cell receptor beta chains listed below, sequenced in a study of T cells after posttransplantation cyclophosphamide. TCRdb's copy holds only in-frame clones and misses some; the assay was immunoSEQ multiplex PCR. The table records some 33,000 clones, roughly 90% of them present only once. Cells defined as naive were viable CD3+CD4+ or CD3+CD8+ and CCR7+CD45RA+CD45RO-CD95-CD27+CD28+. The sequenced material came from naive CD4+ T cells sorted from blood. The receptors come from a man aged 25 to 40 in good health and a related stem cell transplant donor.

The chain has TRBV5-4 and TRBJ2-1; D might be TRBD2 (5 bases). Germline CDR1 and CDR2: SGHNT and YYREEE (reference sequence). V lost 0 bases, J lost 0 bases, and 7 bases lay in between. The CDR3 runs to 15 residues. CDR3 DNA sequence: TGTGCCAGCAGCTTGGGAGCGGACTCCTACAATGAGCAGTTCTTC. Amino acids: CASSLGADSYNEQFF.

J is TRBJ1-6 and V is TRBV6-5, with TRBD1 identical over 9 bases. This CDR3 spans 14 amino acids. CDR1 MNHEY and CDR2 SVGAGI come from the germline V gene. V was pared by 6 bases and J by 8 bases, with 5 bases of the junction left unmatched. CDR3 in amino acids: CASRRQGGYSPLHF. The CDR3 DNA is TGTGCCAGCAGGCGACAGGGGGGATATTCACCCCTCCACTTT.

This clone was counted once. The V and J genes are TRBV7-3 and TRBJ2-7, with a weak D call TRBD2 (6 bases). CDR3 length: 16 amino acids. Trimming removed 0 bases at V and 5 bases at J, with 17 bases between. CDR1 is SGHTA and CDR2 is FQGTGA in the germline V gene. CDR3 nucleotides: TGTGCCAGCAGCTTAACCGGGACTCAACGGACCCACGAGCAGTACTTC. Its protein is CASSLTGTQRTHEQYF. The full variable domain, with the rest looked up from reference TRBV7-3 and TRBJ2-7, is GAGVSQTPSNKVTEKGKYVELRCDPISGHTALYWYRQSLGQGPEFLIYFQGTGAADDSGLPNDRFFAVRPEGSVSTLKIQRTERGDSAVYLCASSLTGTQRTHEQYFGPGTRLTVT.

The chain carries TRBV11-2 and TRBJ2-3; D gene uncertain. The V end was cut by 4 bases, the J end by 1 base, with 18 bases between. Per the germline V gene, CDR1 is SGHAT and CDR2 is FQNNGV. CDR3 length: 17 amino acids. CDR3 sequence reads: CASSYTTIIGGTDTQYF. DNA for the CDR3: TGTGCCAGCAGCTATACTACGATCATTGGCGGCACAGATACGCAGTATTTT.

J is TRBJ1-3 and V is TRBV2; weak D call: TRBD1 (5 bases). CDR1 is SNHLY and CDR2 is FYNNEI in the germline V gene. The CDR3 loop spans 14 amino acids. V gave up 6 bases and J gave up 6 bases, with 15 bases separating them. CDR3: CASRTRAGKNTIYF. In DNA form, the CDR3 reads TGTGCCAGCAGGACCAGGGCAGGGAAAAACACCATATATTTT.

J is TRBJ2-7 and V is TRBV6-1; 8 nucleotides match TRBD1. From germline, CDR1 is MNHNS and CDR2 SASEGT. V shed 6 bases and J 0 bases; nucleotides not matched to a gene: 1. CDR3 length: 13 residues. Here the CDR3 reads CASSDRGSYEQYF. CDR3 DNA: TGTGCCAGCAGCGACAGGGGCTCCTACGAGCAGTACTTC.

CDR3 loop: CASSRSMAGFEGELFF. CDR3 DNA sequence: TGTGCCAGCTCCCGCTCGATGGCCGGGTTTGAAGGGGAGCTGTTTTTT. The chain links TRBV18 to TRBJ2-2; D uncertain. Germline CDR1 reads KGHSH; CDR2 reads LQKENI. CDR3 length equals 16 residues. V was clipped by 6 bases and J by 8 bases, with 22 bases between them.

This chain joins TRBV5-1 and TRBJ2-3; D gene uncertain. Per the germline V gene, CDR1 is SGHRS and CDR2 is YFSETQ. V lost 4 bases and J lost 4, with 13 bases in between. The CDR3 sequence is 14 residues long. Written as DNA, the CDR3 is TGCGCCAGCAGCCAAACAGCCGGTTCAGATACGCAGTATTTT. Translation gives CASSQTAGSDTQYF.

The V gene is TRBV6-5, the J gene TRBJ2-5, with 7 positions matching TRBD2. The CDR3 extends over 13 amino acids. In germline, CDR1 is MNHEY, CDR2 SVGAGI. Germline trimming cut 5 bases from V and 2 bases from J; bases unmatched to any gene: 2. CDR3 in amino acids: CASSGGGQETQYF. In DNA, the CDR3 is TGTGCCAGCAGTGGCGGGGGTCAAGAGACCCAGTACTTC.

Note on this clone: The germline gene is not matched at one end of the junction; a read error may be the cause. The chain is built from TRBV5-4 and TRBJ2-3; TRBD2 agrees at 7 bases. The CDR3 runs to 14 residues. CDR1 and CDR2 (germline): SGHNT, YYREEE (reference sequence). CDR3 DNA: TGTGCCAGCAGTTTGGGACTAAACACAGATACGCAGTATTTT. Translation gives CASSLGLNTDTQYF.

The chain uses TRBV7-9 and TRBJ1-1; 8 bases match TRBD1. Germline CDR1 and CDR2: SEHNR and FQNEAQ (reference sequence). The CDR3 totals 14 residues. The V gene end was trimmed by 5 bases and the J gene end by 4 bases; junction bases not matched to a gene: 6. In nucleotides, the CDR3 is TGTGCCAGCAGCCCTACAGGGGGGGCCACTGAAGCTTTCTTT. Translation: CASSPTGGATEAFF.

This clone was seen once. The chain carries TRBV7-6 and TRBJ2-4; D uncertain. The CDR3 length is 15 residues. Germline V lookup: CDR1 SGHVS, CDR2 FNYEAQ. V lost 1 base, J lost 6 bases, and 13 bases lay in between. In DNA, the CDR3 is TGTGCCAGCAGCTTAGACACTCAGTCAGGAAACATTCAGTACTTC. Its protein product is CASSLDTQSGNIQYF.